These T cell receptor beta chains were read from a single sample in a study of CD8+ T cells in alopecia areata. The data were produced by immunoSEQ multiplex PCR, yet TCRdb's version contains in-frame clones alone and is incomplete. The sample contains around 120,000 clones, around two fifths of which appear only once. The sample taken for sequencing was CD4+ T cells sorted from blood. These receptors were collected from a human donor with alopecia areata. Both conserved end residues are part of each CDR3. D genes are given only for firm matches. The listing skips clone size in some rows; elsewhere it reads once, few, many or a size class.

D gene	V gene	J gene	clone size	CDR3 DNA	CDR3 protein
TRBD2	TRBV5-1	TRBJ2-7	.	TGCGCCAGCAGGATAGCGGGAGTTCTCGAGCAGTACTTC	CASRIAGVLEQYF
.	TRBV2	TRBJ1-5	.	TGTGCCAGCCTCCGGGGGGTGGATCAGCCCCAGCATTTT	CASLRGVDQPQHF
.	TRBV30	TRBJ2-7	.	TGTGCCTGGAGTGTTCAGTTCGAGCAGTACTTC	CAWSVQFEQYF
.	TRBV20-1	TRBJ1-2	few	TGCAGTGCCCAGGGGACGGGCTACACCTTC	CSAQGTGYTF
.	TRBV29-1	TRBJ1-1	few	TGCAGCGTTGTTGAGGGCCCGAACACTGAAGCTTTCTTT	CSVVEGPNTEAFF
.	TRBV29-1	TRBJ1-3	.	TGCGGAGGGGGGAGCTCTGGAAACACCATATATTTT	CGGGSSGNTIYF
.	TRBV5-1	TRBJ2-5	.	TGCGCCAGCAGTCCCGGGACAAGCAAAGAGACCCAGTACTTC	CASSPGTSKETQYF
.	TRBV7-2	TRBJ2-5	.	TGTGCCAGCAGCTTAAGGACTGCTACCCAAGAGACCCAGTACTTC	CASSLRTATQETQYF
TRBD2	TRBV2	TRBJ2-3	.	TGTGCCAGCAGTGTATTCAGCGGGGGACGGGCAGATACGCAGTATTTT	CASSVFSGGRADTQYF
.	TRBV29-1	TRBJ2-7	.	TGCAGCGTCCGGGGTCCAGGGGCCGAGCAGTACTTC	CSVRGPGAEQYF
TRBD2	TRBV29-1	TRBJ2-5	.	TGCAGCGTTGGTTCGGGAGGGATCCAAGAGACCCAGTACTTC	CSVGSGGIQETQYF
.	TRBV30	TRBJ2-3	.	TGTGCCTGGAGAAGACAGGCGCTCACAGATACGCAGTATTTT	CAWRRQALTDTQYF
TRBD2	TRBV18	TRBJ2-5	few	TGTGCCAGCTTCGACGCTAGCGGGAGTGGAGAGACCCAGTACTTC	CASFDASGSGETQYF
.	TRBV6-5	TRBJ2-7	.	TGTGCCAGCAGTTACTCTAAGAACTACGAGCAGTACTTC	CASSYSKNYEQYF
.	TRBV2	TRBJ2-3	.	TGTGCCAGCAGTGCTCGGCAAGCCCGCACAGATACGCAGTATTTT	CASSARQARTDTQYF
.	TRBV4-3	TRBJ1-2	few	TGCGCCAGCAGCCCAAGCAGGGGCCACAACTATGGCTACACCTTC	CASSPSRGHNYGYTF
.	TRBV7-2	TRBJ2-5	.	TGTGCCAGCAGCTCGACGGGGGTCCAAGAGACCCAGTACTTC	CASSSTGVQETQYF